The clone carrying this TCR beta chain has only a few counts. Antigen unknown. The entry originates in a study of tumour-infiltrating T cells in Burkitt lymphoma. Study as a whole: Patients covered every epidemiological subtype of Burkitt lymphoma. Repertoire clonality predicted overall and progression-free survival.

Only in-frame clones appear in the TCRdb table, and some are missing; sequencing was by immunoSEQ multiplex PCR. The sample lists 3,800 or so clones, more than 13% occurring once. Trimming took 8 bases from V and 0 from J; bases not matched to a gene: 16. The CDR3 sequence is 19 residues long. The germline gives CDR1 WSHSY, CDR2 SAAADI. General study points: Several public clonotypes recurred in numerous Burkitt lymphoma patients.

The chain is built from TRBV10-2 and TRBJ2-4; TRBD2 agrees at 10 bases. The TCR sequence derives from a human donor with Burkitt lymphoma. Sample: tumor tissue. For the CDR3, the DNA is TGCGCCAGCTTCTTCGGGCGGGCTAGCGGGGGACTAGCCAAAAACATTCAGTACTTC. As protein: CASFFGRASGGLAKNIQYF.